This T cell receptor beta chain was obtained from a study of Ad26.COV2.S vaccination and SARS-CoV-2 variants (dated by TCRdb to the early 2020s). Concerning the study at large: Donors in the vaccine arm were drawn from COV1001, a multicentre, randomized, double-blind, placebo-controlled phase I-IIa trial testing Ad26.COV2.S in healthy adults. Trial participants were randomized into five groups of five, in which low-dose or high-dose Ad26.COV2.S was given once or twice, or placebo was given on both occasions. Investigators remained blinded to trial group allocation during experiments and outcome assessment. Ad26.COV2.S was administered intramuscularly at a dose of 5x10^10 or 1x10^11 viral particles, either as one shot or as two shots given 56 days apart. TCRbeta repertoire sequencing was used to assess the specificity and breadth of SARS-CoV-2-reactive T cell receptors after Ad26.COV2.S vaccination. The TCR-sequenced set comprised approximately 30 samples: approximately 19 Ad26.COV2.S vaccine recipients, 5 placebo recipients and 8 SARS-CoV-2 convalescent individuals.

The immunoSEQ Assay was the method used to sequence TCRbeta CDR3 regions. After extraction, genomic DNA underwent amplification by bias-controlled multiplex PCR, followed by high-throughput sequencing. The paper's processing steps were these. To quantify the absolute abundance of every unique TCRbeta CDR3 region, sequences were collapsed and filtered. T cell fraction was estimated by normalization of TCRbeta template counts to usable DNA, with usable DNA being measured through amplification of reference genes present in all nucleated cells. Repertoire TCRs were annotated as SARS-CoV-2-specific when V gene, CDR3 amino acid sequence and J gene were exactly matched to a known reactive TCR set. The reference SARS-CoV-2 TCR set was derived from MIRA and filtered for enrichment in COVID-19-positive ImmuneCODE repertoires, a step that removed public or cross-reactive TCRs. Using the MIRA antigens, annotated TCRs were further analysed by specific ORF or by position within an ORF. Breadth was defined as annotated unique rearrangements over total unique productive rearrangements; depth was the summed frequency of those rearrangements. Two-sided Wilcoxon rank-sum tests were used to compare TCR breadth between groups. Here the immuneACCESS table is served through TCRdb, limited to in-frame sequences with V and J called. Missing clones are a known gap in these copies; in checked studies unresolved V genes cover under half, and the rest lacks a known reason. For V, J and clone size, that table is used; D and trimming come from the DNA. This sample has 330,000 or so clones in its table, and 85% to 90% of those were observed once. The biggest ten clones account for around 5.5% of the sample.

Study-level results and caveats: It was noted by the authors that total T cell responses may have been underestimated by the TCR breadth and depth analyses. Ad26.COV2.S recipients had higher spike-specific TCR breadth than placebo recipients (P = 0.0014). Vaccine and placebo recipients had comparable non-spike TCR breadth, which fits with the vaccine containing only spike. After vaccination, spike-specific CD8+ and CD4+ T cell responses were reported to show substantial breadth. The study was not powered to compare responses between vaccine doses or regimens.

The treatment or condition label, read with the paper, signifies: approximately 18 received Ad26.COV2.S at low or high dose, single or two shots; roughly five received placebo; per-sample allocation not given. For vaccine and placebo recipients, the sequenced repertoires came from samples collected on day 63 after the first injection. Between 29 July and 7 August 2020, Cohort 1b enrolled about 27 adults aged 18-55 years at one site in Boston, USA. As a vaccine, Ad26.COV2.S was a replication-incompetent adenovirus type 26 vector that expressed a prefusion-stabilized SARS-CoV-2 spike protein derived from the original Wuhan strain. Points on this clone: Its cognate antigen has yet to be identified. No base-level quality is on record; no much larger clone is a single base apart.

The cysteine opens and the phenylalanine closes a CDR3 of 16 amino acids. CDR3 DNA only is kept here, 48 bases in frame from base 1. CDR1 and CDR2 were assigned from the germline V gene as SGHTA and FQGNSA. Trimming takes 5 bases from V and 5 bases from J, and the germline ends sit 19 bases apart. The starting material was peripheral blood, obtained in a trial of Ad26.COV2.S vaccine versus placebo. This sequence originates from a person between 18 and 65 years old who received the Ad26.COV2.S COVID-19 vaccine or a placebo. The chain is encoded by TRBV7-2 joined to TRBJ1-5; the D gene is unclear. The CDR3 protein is CASSPRAGSSYQPQHF. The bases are TGTGCCAGCAGCCCGCGGGCGGGCAGTTCTTATCAGCCCCAGCATTTT.